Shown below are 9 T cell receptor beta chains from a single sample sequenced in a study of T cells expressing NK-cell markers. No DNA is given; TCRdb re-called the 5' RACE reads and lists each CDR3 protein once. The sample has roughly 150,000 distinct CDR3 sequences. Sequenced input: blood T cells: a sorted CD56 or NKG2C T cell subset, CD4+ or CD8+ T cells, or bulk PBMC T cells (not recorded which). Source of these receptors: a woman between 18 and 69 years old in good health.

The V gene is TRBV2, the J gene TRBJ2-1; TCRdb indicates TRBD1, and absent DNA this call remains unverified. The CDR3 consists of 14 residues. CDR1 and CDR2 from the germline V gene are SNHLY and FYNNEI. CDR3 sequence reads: CASSLQGRYNEQFF.

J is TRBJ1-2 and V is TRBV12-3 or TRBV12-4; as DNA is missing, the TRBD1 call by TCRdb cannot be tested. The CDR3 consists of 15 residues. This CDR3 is CASSSPHRGMAGYTF.

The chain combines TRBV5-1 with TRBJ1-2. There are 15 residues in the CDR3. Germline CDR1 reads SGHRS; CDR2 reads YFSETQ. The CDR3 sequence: CASSLDQVMGYGYTF. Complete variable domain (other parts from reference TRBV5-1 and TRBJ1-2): KAGVTQTPRYLIKTRGQQVTLSCSPISGHRSVSWYQQTPGQGLQFLFEYFSETQRNKGNFPGRFSGRQFSNSRSEMNVSTLELGDSALYLCASSLDQVMGYGYTFGSGTRLTVV.

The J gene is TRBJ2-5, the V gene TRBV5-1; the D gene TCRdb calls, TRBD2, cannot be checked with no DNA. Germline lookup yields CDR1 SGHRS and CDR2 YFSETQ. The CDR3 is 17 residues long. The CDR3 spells CASTRRTSGRAGETQYF.

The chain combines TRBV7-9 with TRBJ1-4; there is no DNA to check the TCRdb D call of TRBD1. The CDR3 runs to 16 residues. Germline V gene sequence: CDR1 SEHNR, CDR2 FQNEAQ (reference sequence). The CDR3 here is CASSSTSGTGLEKLFF. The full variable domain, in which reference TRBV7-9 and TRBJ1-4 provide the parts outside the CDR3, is DTGVSQNPRHKITKRGQNVTFRCDPISEHNRLYWYRQTLGQGPEFLTYFQNEAQLEKSRLLSDRFSAERPKGSFSTLEIQRTEQGDSAMYLCASSSTSGTGLEKLFFGSGTQLSVL.

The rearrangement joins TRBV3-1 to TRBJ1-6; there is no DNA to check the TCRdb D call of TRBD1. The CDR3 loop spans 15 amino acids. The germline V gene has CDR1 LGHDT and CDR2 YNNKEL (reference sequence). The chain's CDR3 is CASSPLHRGDSPLHF.

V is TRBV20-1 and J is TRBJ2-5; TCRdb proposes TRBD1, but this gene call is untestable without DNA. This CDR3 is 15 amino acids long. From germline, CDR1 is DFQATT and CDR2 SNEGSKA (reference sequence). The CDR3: CSARLSGGLQETQYF.

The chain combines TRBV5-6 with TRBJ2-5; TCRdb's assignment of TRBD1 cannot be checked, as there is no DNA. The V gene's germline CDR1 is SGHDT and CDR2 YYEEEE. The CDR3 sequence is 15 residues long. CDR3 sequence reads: CASSPVRSGQETQYF. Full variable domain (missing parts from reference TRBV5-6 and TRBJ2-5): DAGVTQSPTHLIKTRGQQVTLRCSPKSGHDTVSWYQQALGQGPQFIFQYYEEEERQRGNFPDRFSGHQFPNYSSELNVNALLLGDSALYLCASSPVRSGQETQYFGPGTRLLVL.

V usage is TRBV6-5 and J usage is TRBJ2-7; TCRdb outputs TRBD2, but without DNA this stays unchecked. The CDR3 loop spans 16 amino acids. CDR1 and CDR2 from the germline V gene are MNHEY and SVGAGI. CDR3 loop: CASSYLMGQGPYEQYF.